These 29 T cell receptor beta chains were all obtained from the same sample, sequenced in a study of cytomegalovirus exposure and HLA in healthy donors. PCR involved 60 Vbeta and 13 Jbeta primers. The repertoire was sequenced with immunoSEQ multiplex PCR; TCRdb's copy has only in-frame clones and lacks some. The sample yields over 200,000 clones, 77% seen once. Sequenced input: PBMCs. These receptors were collected from a woman aged 55-75 years in good health and CMV-seropositive.

The chain uses TRBV5-4 and TRBJ2-2, with 12 bases that match TRBD1. This CDR3 has 16 amino acids. The trim removed 3 bases at V and 6 bases at J, leaving 6 bases unmatched. The V gene's germline CDR1 is SGHNT and CDR2 YYREEE (reference sequence). CDR3 residues: CASSSTGTGGPGELFF. The CDR3 bases are TGTGCCAGCAGCTCCACCGGGACAGGGGGCCCCGGGGAGCTGTTTTTT.

The chain uses TRBV5-4 and TRBJ1-2; TRBD1 matches at 7 bases. The germline CDR1 and CDR2 sequences are SGHNT and YYREEE (reference sequence). The CDR3 runs to 15 residues. The V segment lost 0 bases and the J segment 3 bases; nucleotides outside the gene matches: 5. The CDR3 coding sequence is TGTGCCAGCAGCTTGGGAGGACAGGCTTACTATGGCTACACCTTC. Translated, it gives CASSLGGQAYYGYTF.

The chain employs TRBV5-1 and TRBJ1-5, with 10 bases identical to TRBD1. CDR3 length: 17 residues. The germline gives CDR1 SGHRS, CDR2 YFSETQ. The ends lost 4 bases at V and 0 bases at J; junction bases unmatched: 7. CDR3 sequence: CASSAGGTGDSNQPQHF. CDR3 coding DNA: TGCGCCAGCAGCGCCGGAGGGACAGGGGATAGCAATCAGCCCCAGCATTTT. Supplemented by reference TRBV5-1 and TRBJ1-5, the full variable domain reads KAGVTQTPRYLIKTRGQQVTLSCSPISGHRSVSWYQQTPGQGLQFLFEYFSETQRNKGNFPGRFSGRQFSNSRSEMNVSTLELGDSALYLCASSAGGTGDSNQPQHFGDGTRLSIL.

The gene calls are TRBV7-9 and TRBJ1-2, with 9 bases fitting TRBD1. With 2 bases clipped from V and 2 bases from J, the junction kept 9 bases outside the gene matches. The CDR3 is 17 residues long. Per the germline V gene, CDR1 is SEHNR and CDR2 is FQNEAQ (reference sequence). The CDR3 DNA sequence: TGTGCCAGCAGCTTACCATCCGGGACAGGGCTCAACTATGGCTACACCTTC. This sequence encodes CASSLPSGTGLNYGYTF.

The V gene is TRBV6-1, the J gene TRBJ1-2, with D possibly matching TRBD1 (5 bases). Between the trimmed V and J ends, which lost 7 bases and 4 bases, there was a span of 16 bases. The CDR3 runs to 14 residues. In germline, CDR1 is MNHNS, CDR2 SASEGT. This CDR3 reads CASTIGGSSYGYTF. Written as DNA, the CDR3 is TGTGCCAGCACGATCGGGGGGTCCTCCTATGGCTACACCTTC.

The rearrangement links TRBV5-1 to TRBJ2-3; 7 nucleotides align to TRBD2. The trim removed 0 bases at V and 3 bases at J, leaving 7 bases unmatched. The CDR3 totals 16 residues. Germline lookup yields CDR1 SGHRS and CDR2 YFSETQ. The CDR3 DNA reads as TGCGCCAGCAGCTTGGCGCCTAGCGGAGATACAGATACGCAGTATTTT. Its protein is CASSLAPSGDTDTQYF. The full variable domain, its missing parts supplied by reference TRBV5-1 and TRBJ2-3, is KAGVTQTPRYLIKTRGQQVTLSCSPISGHRSVSWYQQTPGQGLQFLFEYFSETQRNKGNFPGRFSGRQFSNSRSEMNVSTLELGDSALYLCASSLAPSGDTDTQYFGPGTRLTVL.

This clone was found once. This chain connects TRBV12-5 to TRBJ1-1; TRBD1 is a possible D gene (5 bases). Per germline, CDR1 LGHNT and CDR2 FRNRAP. CDR3 length: 12 residues. Trimming removed 7 bases from V and 11 bases from J, with 17 bases in between. Written as DNA, the CDR3 is TGTGCTAGTGTCCTCAATGAGGGGAGGGCTTTCTTT. This encodes CASVLNEGRAFF.

On this clone: One end of the junction is discordant with germline, which a read error may explain. CDR3 protein: CSSSLVMETQYF. CDR3 in DNA: TGTTCCAGCAGCTTAGTTATGGAGACCCAGTACTTC. The chain combines TRBV7-9 with TRBJ2-5; the D is unclear. The length of the CDR3 is 12 residues. Germline CDR1 is SEHNR and CDR2 is FQNEAQ (reference sequence).

The CDR3 loop reads CASSIDRDTGELFF. The CDR3 bases are TGTGCCAGTAGTATAGACAGGGATACCGGGGAGCTGTTTTTT. J is TRBJ2-2 and V is TRBV19; D possibly corresponds to TRBD1 (5 bases). Trimming took off 0 bases at V and 5 bases at J, with 7 bases between the two ends. The CDR3 runs to 14 residues. The V gene's germline CDR1 is LNHDA and CDR2 SQIVND (reference sequence).

This clone was picked up a small number of times. At one boundary the junction diverges from the germline segment, which might be a read error. The chain uses TRBV7-9 and TRBJ2-3, with TRBD2 matching 8 bases. This CDR3 is 15 amino acids long. Germline values: CDR1 SEHNR, CDR2 FQNEAQ (reference sequence). CDR3 in amino acids: CSSSLGAGVTDTQYF. The CDR3 DNA is TGTTCCAGCAGCTTAGGAGCGGGAGTTACAGATACGCAGTATTTT.

The gene calls are TRBV15 and TRBJ2-7; 11 nucleotides agree with TRBD1. With 0 bases clipped from V and 1 base from J, the junction kept 5 bases outside the gene matches. The CDR3 is 17 residues long. CDR1 is LNHNV and CDR2 is YYDKDF in the germline V gene (reference sequence). This CDR3 reads CATSRDRGQGVSYEQYF. The CDR3 DNA is TGTGCCACCAGCAGAGATCGGGGACAGGGGGTGTCCTACGAGCAGTACTTC.

Written as DNA, the CDR3 is TGTGCCAGTAGTATAGTAGAGCGGGGGAACACTGAAGCTTTCTTT. Residues: CASSIVERGNTEAFF. V is TRBV19 and J is TRBJ1-1; D is unclear. This CDR3 has 15 amino acids. The V gene lost 1 base and the J gene lost 1 base, with 10 bases spanning the gap. Germline V gene data show CDR1 as LNHDA and CDR2 as SQIVND (reference sequence).

This sequence joins TRBV28 and TRBJ1-1, with 8 bases matching TRBD1. Germline assignment: CDR1 MDHEN and CDR2 SYDVKM. The CDR3 extends over 15 amino acids. Trimming took 3 bases from V and 0 from J; bases not matched to a gene: 3. Here the CDR3 DNA reads TGTGCCAGCAGTTTGCAGGGGGCTATGAACACTGAAGCTTTCTTT. Protein sequence: CASSLQGAMNTEAFF.

This sequence joins TRBV19 and TRBJ2-7, with TRBD2 matching 12 bases. This CDR3 spans 16 amino acids. Germline V gives CDR1 LNHDA, CDR2 SQIVND (reference sequence). The V gene end was trimmed by 4 bases and the J gene end by 2 bases; junction bases not matched to a gene: 6. Written as DNA, the CDR3 is TGTGCCAGTAGTACCTCGCTAGCGGGAGGGCCCTACGAGCAGTACTTC. Translated, it gives CASSTSLAGGPYEQYF.

Comments on this clone: This same CDR3 is encoded by further DNA sequences in the sample. The chain employs TRBV7-9 and TRBJ2-5; 13 positions agree with TRBD2. V was clipped by 5 bases and J by 5 bases; unmatched bases: 8. Germline lookup yields CDR1 SEHNR and CDR2 FQNEAQ (reference sequence). The CDR3 sequence is 16 residues long. The CDR3 loop reads CASSPGLAGVSETQYF. The CDR3, as DNA: TGTGCCAGCAGCCCCGGACTAGCGGGGGTCTCGGAGACCCAGTACTTC.

This sequence joins TRBV5-1 and TRBJ2-5, with D tentatively TRBD2 (5 bases). The CDR3 sequence is 14 residues long. V lost 0 bases to trimming and J lost 1 base, with 7 bases between them. The germline gives CDR1 SGHRS, CDR2 YFSETQ. Written as DNA, the CDR3 is TGCGCCAGCAGCTTGGAGCGGTTCCAAGAGACCCAGTACTTC. Residues: CASSLERFQETQYF. The complete variable domain, with remaining parts taken from reference TRBV5-1 and TRBJ2-5, reads KAGVTQTPRYLIKTRGQQVTLSCSPISGHRSVSWYQQTPGQGLQFLFEYFSETQRNKGNFPGRFSGRQFSNSRSEMNVSTLELGDSALYLCASSLERFQETQYFGPGTRLLVL.

This chain connects TRBV5-4 to TRBJ2-2; D is ambiguous. V gave up 4 bases and J gave up 8 bases, with 18 bases separating them. This CDR3 contains 15 residues. Germline CDR1 and CDR2: SGHNT and YYREEE (reference sequence). The CDR3 region is CASSPRGNPEGELFF. In DNA, the CDR3 is TGTGCCAGCAGCCCTCGCGGAAACCCCGAGGGGGAGCTGTTTTTT.

In its sample, this clone was seen a few times. The chain joins TRBV7-2 to TRBJ1-1; 9 bases are shared with TRBD1. With 4 bases clipped from V and 1 base from J, the junction kept 4 bases outside the gene matches. CDR3 length equals 15 residues. Germline V gene data show CDR1 as SGHTA and CDR2 as FQGNSA. The CDR3 DNA reads TGTGCCAGCAGCTCGCAGACAGGGGGGAACACTGAAGCTTTCTTT. Translated, it gives CASSSQTGGNTEAFF.

This rearrangement joins TRBV7-2 to TRBJ2-2, with 10 nucleotides matching TRBD2. Germline V gene sequence: CDR1 SGHTA, CDR2 FQGNSA. This CDR3 comprises 17 residues. Trimming at V came to 5 bases and at J to 4 bases, leaving 10 bases not matched to a gene. The CDR3 nucleotides read TGTGCCAGCAGCCCGACTTCTAGCGGGGGAGCCACCGGGGAGCTGTTTTTT. This encodes CASSPTSSGGATGELFF. Using reference TRBV7-2 and TRBJ2-2 for the parts outside the CDR3, the full variable domain is GAGVSQSPSNKVTEKGKDVELRCDPISGHTALYWYRQSLGQGLEFLIYFQGNSAPDKSGLPSDRFSAERTGGSVSTLTIQRTQQEDSAVYLCASSPTSSGGATGELFFGEGSRLTVL.

CDR3 nucleotide sequence: TGTGCCAGCAGTTCTCGGACAGCAACTAATGAAAAACTGTTTTTT. Translating gives CASSSRTATNEKLFF. The gene calls are TRBV7-8 and TRBJ1-4, with D maybe TRBD1 (6 bases). CDR1 SGHVS and CDR2 FQNEAQ come from the germline V gene. V was cut by 6 bases and J by 0 bases, with 11 bases left in between. The CDR3 length is 15 residues.

The J gene is TRBJ2-7, the V gene TRBV5-1; D might be TRBD1 (6 bases). V gave up 3 bases and J gave up 3 bases, with 13 bases separating them. CDR1 SGHRS and CDR2 YFSETQ come from the germline V gene. This CDR3 is built from 14 residues. The chain's CDR3 is CASSSTGQNYEQYF. For the CDR3, the DNA is TGCGCCAGCAGCTCCACAGGGCAGAACTACGAGCAGTACTTC.

The chain joins TRBV6-5 to TRBJ2-2, with 8 bases aligning to TRBD1. The CDR3 totals 16 residues. Germline CDR1 is MNHEY and CDR2 is SVGAGI. V lost 1 base, J lost 2 bases, and 3 bases stayed unmatched. The DNA of the CDR3 is TGTGCCAGCAGTTACTTTGGACAGGGAAACACCGGGGAGCTGTTTTTT. This translates into CASSYFGQGNTGELFF.

The chain employs TRBV6-5 and TRBJ2-7; 7 bases agree with TRBD1. From germline, CDR1 is MNHEY and CDR2 SVGAGI. The V segment lost 2 bases and the J segment 2 bases; nucleotides outside the gene matches: 3. This CDR3 region has 14 residues. CDR3 sequence: CASSYRDRPYEQYF. The CDR3, as DNA: TGTGCCAGCAGTTACAGGGACAGACCCTACGAGCAGTACTTC.

Only a few counts were recorded for this clone. The chain joins TRBV6-5 to TRBJ1-1; D possibly corresponds to TRBD1 (6 bases). From germline, CDR1 is MNHEY and CDR2 SVGAGI. The CDR3 covers 14 residues. V lost 5 bases and J lost 0, with 10 bases in between. CDR3 in amino acids: CASSNRVVNTEAFF. CDR3 nucleotides: TGTGCCAGCAGTAACAGGGTGGTGAACACTGAAGCTTTCTTT.

The chain recombines TRBV15 with TRBJ1-5; weak D call: TRBD1 (5 bases). The CDR3 is 16 residues long. The ends were cut back, 3 bases at V and 2 bases at J, with 14 bases in the middle. Germline lookup yields CDR1 LNHNV and CDR2 YYDKDF (reference sequence). The CDR3 region has the DNA TGTGCCACCAGCAGGGTGCGTGGGGGGGGCAATCAGCCCCAGCATTTT. This sequence encodes CATSRVRGGGNQPQHF.

The chain carries TRBV30 and TRBJ2-2, with D possibly matching TRBD2 (5 bases). The CDR3 has 14 residues. Per the germline V gene, CDR1 is GTSNPN and CDR2 is SVGIG (reference sequence). V was trimmed by 1 base and J by 6 bases, leaving 12 bases between them. The CDR3 protein is CAWSGSSSSGELFF. The CDR3 DNA is TGTGCCTGGAGTGGGTCTAGCTCCTCCGGGGAGCTGTTTTTT. Drawing the rest from reference TRBV30 and TRBJ2-2, the complete variable domain is SQTIHQWPATLVQPVGSPLSLECTVEGTSNPNLYWYRQAAGRGLQLLFYSVGIGQISSEVPQNLSASRPQDRQFILSSKKLLLSDSGFYLCAWSGSSSSGELFFGEGSRLTVL.

This chain's CDR3 is CASSSPGLAGGNEQFF. For the CDR3, the DNA is TGTGCCAGCAGTTCCCCGGGACTAGCGGGAGGGAATGAGCAGTTCTTC. The chain has TRBV6-5 and TRBJ2-1, with 16 bases lining up with TRBD2. This CDR3 is built from 16 residues. Germline V CDR1 and CDR2: MNHEY, SVGAGI. The ends lost 4 bases at V and 7 bases at J; junction bases unmatched: 4.

This clone has only a few counts. The chain links TRBV9 to TRBJ1-1, with D unclear. Per the germline V gene, CDR1 is SGDLS and CDR2 is YYNGEE. The CDR3 extends over 13 amino acids. V lost 0 bases to trimming and J lost 3 bases, with 6 bases between them. CDR3 protein: CASSVDSYTEAFF. The CDR3 DNA is TGTGCCAGCAGCGTAGACAGTTACACTGAAGCTTTCTTT.

This clone came up a few times. The chain recombines TRBV5-1 with TRBJ2-5; TRBD1 might be the D (5 bases). The ends were cut back, 3 bases at V and 3 bases at J, with 9 bases in the middle. The germline V gene has CDR1 SGHRS and CDR2 YFSETQ. There are 13 residues in the CDR3. The CDR3 coding sequence is TGCGCCAGCAGCTCCCCAGGGAAAGAGACCCAGTACTTC. Amino acid sequence: CASSSPGKETQYF.